These 14 T cell receptor beta chains share one sample of origin, sequenced in a study of blood T cell repertoires in COVID-19. Some clones are missing from TCRdb's copy, which holds only in-frame ones; the method was immunoSEQ multiplex PCR. The sample contains about 170,000 clones, around 80% of which appear only once. The sample comprised PBMCs or T cells enriched from blood (not recorded which). All receptors derive from a woman aged 45-59 years in a cohort exposed to, infected with or recovered from COVID-19 (not recorded which).

The CDR3 reads CATRTSGSYNEQFF. The CDR3 DNA is TGTGCCACTAGGACTAGCGGCTCCTACAATGAGCAGTTCTTC. The chain recombines TRBV28 with TRBJ2-1; 10 bases map to TRBD2. The CDR3 has 14 amino acids. V lost 10 bases to trimming and J lost 0 bases; unmatched junction nucleotides: 3. Germline V lookup: CDR1 MDHEN, CDR2 SYDVKM.

V usage is TRBV11-2 and J usage is TRBJ1-6, with a tentative D call TRBD1 (6 bases). Between the trimmed V and J ends, which lost 4 bases and 9 bases, there was a span of 13 bases. CDR1 SGHAT and CDR2 FQNNGV come from the germline V gene. This CDR3 region has 14 residues. The CDR3 loop reads CASSWKQGSSPLHF. CDR3 DNA: TGTGCCAGCAGCTGGAAACAGGGTTCTTCACCCCTCCACTTT.

This CDR3 is CASSPGQGMNTEAFF. CDR3 DNA: TGTGCCAGCAGCCCTGGACAGGGTATGAACACTGAAGCTTTCTTT. This chain uses TRBV7-2 with TRBJ1-1; 8 bases fit TRBD1. Trimming removed 5 bases from V and 0 bases from J; junction bases left unmatched: 5. The CDR3 is 15 residues long. Germline CDR1 and CDR2: SGHTA and FQGNSA.

This clone was counted only a few times. The rearrangement joins TRBV6-4 to TRBJ2-3; 7 bases match TRBD1. With V trimmed by 2 bases and J by 2 bases, 4 bases remained unmatched. The V gene's germline CDR1 is MRHNA and CDR2 SNTAGT. There are 15 residues in the CDR3. The CDR3 nucleotides read TGTGCCAGCAGTGACCGACAGGGATCCACAGATACGCAGTATTTT. This codes for CASSDRQGSTDTQYF.

The rearrangement joins TRBV2 to TRBJ2-3, with D perhaps matching TRBD1 (6 bases). This CDR3 has 14 amino acids. The V end lost 7 bases, the J end lost 2 bases, and 13 bases lay between the germline ends. The germline V gene has CDR1 SNHLY and CDR2 FYNNEI. CDR3 amino acids: CASKERGSTDTQYF. CDR3 nucleotide sequence: TGTGCCAGCAAAGAGAGGGGGTCCACAGATACGCAGTATTTT.

This chain connects TRBV6-5 to TRBJ2-7, with TRBD2 matching 10 bases. The germline CDR1 and CDR2 sequences are MNHEY and SVGAGI. V shed 9 bases, J shed 9 bases, and the junction held 17 bases outside the gene matches. There are 15 residues in the CDR3. The CDR3 reads CASRVTSGNILAQYF. The CDR3 nucleotides read TGTGCCAGTCGAGTAACTAGCGGGAACATCTTAGCGCAGTACTTC.

This sequence joins TRBV5-1 and TRBJ2-3; 9 bases are a match to TRBD1. The CDR3 is made up of 15 amino acids. The J segment lost 4 bases and the V segment lost 3 bases, leaving 6 bases of the junction unmatched. CDR1 is SGHRS and CDR2 is YFSETQ in the germline V gene. CDR3 protein: CASSSRQGVADTQYF. Written as DNA, the CDR3 is TGCGCCAGCAGCTCCAGACAGGGGGTGGCAGATACGCAGTATTTT.

V usage is TRBV19 and J usage is TRBJ2-3, with D possibly being TRBD1 (6 bases). V lost 7 bases to trimming and J lost 1 base, with 9 bases between them. The CDR3 has 13 residues. Germline CDR1 LNHDA, CDR2 SQIVND (reference sequence). Written as DNA, the CDR3 is TGTGCCAGTAATCACAGGGGCACAGATACGCAGTATTTT. Translated, it gives CASNHRGTDTQYF.

The chain joins TRBV19 to TRBJ1-1, with a weak D call TRBD1 (5 bases). The CDR3 runs to 12 residues. V dropped 1 base and J dropped 6 bases, with 6 bases sitting between them. Germline V lookup: CDR1 LNHDA, CDR2 SQIVND (reference sequence). The CDR3 DNA sequence: TGTGCCAGTAGTATAGGGGGGGCTGAAGCTTTCTTT. Translating it yields CASSIGGAEAFF.

The chain carries TRBV29-1 and TRBJ1-1, with 12 bases fitting TRBD1. CDR1 is SQVTM, CDR2 ANQGSEA, per germline. V shed 6 bases and J 1 base; nucleotides not matched to a gene: 9. CDR3 length equals 16 residues. The CDR3 is CSVNSGTGGQNTEAFF. The CDR3 region has the DNA TGCAGCGTCAATTCCGGGACAGGGGGCCAGAACACTGAAGCTTTCTTT.

The chain recombines TRBV20-1 with TRBJ1-2; tentatively, D is TRBD1 (5 bases). The CDR3 has 11 amino acids. Per germline, CDR1 DFQATT and CDR2 SNEGSKA (reference sequence). Trimming cost V 3 bases and J 8 bases, with 10 bases left between them. The CDR3 sequence: CSASSGVGYTF. As DNA, the CDR3 is TGCAGTGCTAGTTCGGGGGTCGGCTACACCTTC.

This clone was counted once. CDR3 region: CASREGTFHQPQHF. The CDR3 DNA reads TGTGCCAGTAGGGAGGGAACCTTCCATCAGCCCCAGCATTTT. V is TRBV19 and J is TRBJ1-5; D call uncertain. CDR1 is LNHDA and CDR2 is SQIVND in the germline V gene (reference sequence). Trimming removed 6 bases at V and 5 bases at J, with 14 bases between. The CDR3 totals 14 residues.

CDR3 loop: CASSPTGDSGNTIYF. DNA of the CDR3: TGTGCCAGCAGTCCCACAGGGGACTCTGGAAACACCATATATTTT. The chain uses TRBV3-1 (or the pseudogene TRBV3-2) and TRBJ1-3; 7 bases fit TRBD1. V lost 6 bases and J lost 0; bases outside the gene matches: 5. Germline V lookup: CDR1 LGHDT, CDR2 YNNKEL (reference sequence). This CDR3 spans 15 amino acids.

The chain recombines TRBV21-1 with TRBJ2-1; the D call of TRBD2 is as the table states it, not checked on the DNA. TRBV21-1 has pseudogene status. This CDR3 comprises 15 residues. Here the CDR3 reads CASSKWERKYNEQFF. The CDR3 nucleotides read TGTGCCAGCAGCAAATGGGAGCGTAAGTACAATGAGCAGTTCTTC.